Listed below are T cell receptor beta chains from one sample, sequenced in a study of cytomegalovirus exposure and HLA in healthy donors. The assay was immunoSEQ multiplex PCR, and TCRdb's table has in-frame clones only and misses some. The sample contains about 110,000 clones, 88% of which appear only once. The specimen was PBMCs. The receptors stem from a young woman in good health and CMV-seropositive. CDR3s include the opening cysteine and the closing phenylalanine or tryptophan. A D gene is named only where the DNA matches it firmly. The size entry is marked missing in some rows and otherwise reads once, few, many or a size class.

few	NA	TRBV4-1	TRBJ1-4	TGCGCCAGCAGCCATCAGGGGTGGACTAATGAAAAACTGTTTTTT	CASSHQGWTNEKLFF
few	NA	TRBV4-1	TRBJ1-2	TGCGCCAGCAGCCAAGTTCTTGGGGGGACTAACTATGGCTACACCTTC	CASSQVLGGTNYGYTF
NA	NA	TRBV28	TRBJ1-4	TGTGCCAGCAGTGTAACAGGGCCCGGACGCGGAAAACTGTTTTTT	CASSVTGPGRGKLFF
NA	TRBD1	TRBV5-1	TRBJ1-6	TGCGCCAGCAGTCCTGGACAGGGGGATTGGAATTCACCCCTCCACTTT	CASSPGQGDWNSPLHF
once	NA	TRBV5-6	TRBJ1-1	TGTGCCAGCAGCTTGGTACCAGGAGGTGGCACTGAAGCTTTCTTT	CASSLVPGGGTEAFF
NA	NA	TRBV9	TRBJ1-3	TGTGCCAGCAGCGGGGGAAAAGACAGGCCTGGAAACACCATATATTTT	CASSGGKDRPGNTIYF
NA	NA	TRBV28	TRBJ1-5	TGTGCCAGCAGTTTCATTCGGTATCAGCCCCAGCATTTT	CASSFIRYQPQHF
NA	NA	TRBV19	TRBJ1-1	TGTGCCAGTAGTTACCTGGGACTCGGCACTGAAGCTTTCTTT	CASSYLGLGTEAFF
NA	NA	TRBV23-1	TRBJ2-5	TGCGCCAGCAGTCTGGGGGGAAAGGAGACCCAGTACTTC	CASSLGGKETQYF
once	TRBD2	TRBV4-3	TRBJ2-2	TGCGCCAGCACCCAACTAGCGGGGGGGAACACCGGGGAGCTGTTTTTT	CASTQLAGGNTGELFF
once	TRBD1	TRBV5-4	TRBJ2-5	TGTGCCAGCAGCTCTCCGGGGACAGAGGAGACCCAGTACTTC	CASSSPGTEETQYF
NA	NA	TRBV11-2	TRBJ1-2	TGTGCCAGCAGCTCCCACCTAAGTCGGGGGGGGCAAGGTGGCTACACCTTC	CASSSHLSRGGQGGYTF
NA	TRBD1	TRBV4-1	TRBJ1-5	TGCGCCAGCAGCCCTCTACAGGGGCCCAATCAGCCCCAGCATTTT	CASSPLQGPNQPQHF
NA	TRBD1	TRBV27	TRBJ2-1	TGTGCCAGCAGTTTCAGGGGGCGTAATGAGCAGTTCTTC	CASSFRGRNEQFF
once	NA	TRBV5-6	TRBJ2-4	TGTGCCAGCAGTGGGACACCCGCTTGGGATCAGTACTTC	CASSGTPAWDQYF
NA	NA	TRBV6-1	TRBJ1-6	TGTGCCAGCAGTGAAACAGGGTGGTTGAGCTCCTATAATTCACCCCTCCACTTT	CASSETGWLSSYNSPLHF
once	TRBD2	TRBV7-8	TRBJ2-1	TGTGCCAGCAGCTACGGGACTAGCGGGGGCGAGTTCTTC	CASSYGTSGGEFF
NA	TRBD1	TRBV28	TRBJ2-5	TGTGCCAGCAGTGACAGGGGGCGAGAAGAGACCCAGTACTTC	CASSDRGREETQYF
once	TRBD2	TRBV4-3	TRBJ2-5	TGCGCCAGCAGCCAACGGACGGGGGGGCCTCAAGAGACCCAGTACTTC	CASSQRTGGPQETQYF
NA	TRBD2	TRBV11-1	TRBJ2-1	TGTGCCAGCAGCCAAGGGACTAGCGGCCTCAATGAGCAGTTCTTC	CASSQGTSGLNEQFF
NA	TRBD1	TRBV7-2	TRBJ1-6	TGTGCCAGCAGCCGGGACAGGGGGAGCTCCTATAATTCACCCCTCCACTTT	CASSRDRGSSYNSPLHF
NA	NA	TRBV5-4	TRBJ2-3	TGTGCCAGCAGCTTGTGGACAGACCCAACGGATACGCAGTATTTT	CASSLWTDPTDTQYF
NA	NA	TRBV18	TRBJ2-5	TGTGCCAGCTCATCAGGGGCGCAAGAGACCCAGTACTTC	CASSSGAQETQYF
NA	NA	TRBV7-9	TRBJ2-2	TGTGCCAGCAGCTTAGAGGGGACCGGGGAGCTGTTTTTT	CASSLEGTGELFF
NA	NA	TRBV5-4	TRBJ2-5	TGTGCCAGCAGCGGATCATCAGGAGAGACCCAGTACTTC	CASSGSSGETQYF
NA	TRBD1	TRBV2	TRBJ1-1	TGTGCCAGCAGTGAGGGACAGGGCTTGGGCGCTGAAGCTTTCTTT	CASSEGQGLGAEAFF
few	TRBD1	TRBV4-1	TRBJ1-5	TGCGCCAGCAGCCTGGACCGAGGGGACAGACAGCCCCAGCATTTT	CASSLDRGDRQPQHF
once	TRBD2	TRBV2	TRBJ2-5	TGTGCCAGCAGTGAAGCTCCGGGACTAGCGGAACGAGAGACCCAGTACTTC	CASSEAPGLAERETQYF
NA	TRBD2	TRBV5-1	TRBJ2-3	TGCGCCAGCGGAGAACCGGGGGGGCGTGTGCAGTATTTT	CASGEPGGRVQYF
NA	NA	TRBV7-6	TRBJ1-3	TGTGCCAGCAGCTTAGTTACTTCTGGAAACACCATATATTTT	CASSLVTSGNTIYF
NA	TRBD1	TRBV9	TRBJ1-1	TGTGCCAGCAGCCCCGACAGGGTGCCCGGGAACACTGAAGCTTTCTTT	CASSPDRVPGNTEAFF